This section outlines one T cell receptor (beta chain) sequence together with its context. Samples were assayed with immunoSEQ v3.0 at survey level. This table comes from immunoSEQ multiplex PCR, and its TCRdb copy is limited to in-frame clones, with some not included. The sample includes more than 25,000 clones, more than 85% of them seen just once. Germline V CDR1 and CDR2: SGHNT, YYREEE (reference sequence). The CDR3 is 13 amino acids. The V end was cut by 0 bases, the J end by 2 bases, with 5 bases between. This sample is part of a study of long-term antiretroviral therapy in people with HIV. The material sequenced was unsorted PBMCs, taken almost 6.6 years after starting antiretroviral therapy. The gene calls are TRBV5-4 and TRBJ2-5; no clear D gene. The source is a woman between 40 and 55 years old with HIV. CDR3: CASSLAAQETQYF. The CDR3 DNA reads TGTGCCAGCAGCTTGGCTGCACAAGAGACCCAGTACTTC.